The clone carrying this T cell receptor (beta chain) was seen a handful of times. V lost 2 bases and J 4 bases, leaving 12 bases between the germline ends. CDR1 and CDR2 from the germline V gene are SGHTA and FQGNSA. This CDR3 region has 16 residues. Through a sample-barcoded 5' primer and a J-beta primer mix, a second PCR was run for roughly 6 to 11 cycles. MiXCR, run by TCRdb on the 5' RACE reads, gives a single entry per CDR3 protein. The sample holds almost 1 million distinct CDR3 sequences, 45% to 60% seen once. This record comes from a study of blood T cells in healthy people across ages. The sequence was collected from an older woman in good health. Input material: blood. V gene TRBV7-2 combines with J gene TRBJ1-6; the D is unclear. The CDR3 DNA reads TGTGCCAGCAGCTTAAATTACAGATTTTATAATTCACCCCTCCACTTT. Its translation: CASSLNYRFYNSPLHF.